This is a list of T cell receptor beta chains from one sample in a study of graft-versus-host responses after intestinal transplantation. These receptors' targets are unknown. This table comes from immunoSEQ multiplex PCR, and its TCRdb copy is limited to in-frame clones, with some not included. The sample shows over 75,000 clones, about nine tenths of them seen only once. This sample comprised unstimulated CD8+ T cells sorted from spleen or lymph node cells, obtained before transplant. These receptors came from a human donor who was the organ donor for an intestinal transplant. Each CDR3 is given with its conserved first and last residue. The D gene is left open where the match is weak. Some rows mark clone size as missing; the rest say once, few, many or name a class of expanded clone.

J,D,V,size,CDR3,DNA
TRBJ2-3,TRBD2,TRBV2,NA,CASCGGTSIDRDPQYF,TGTGCCAGCTGCGGGGGGACTAGCATCGATCGGGATCCGCAGTATTTT
TRBJ1-2,NA,TRBV28,NA,CASSTIRVGYGYTF,TGTGCCAGCAGTACGATCAGGGTCGGCTATGGCTACACCTTC
TRBJ2-7,TRBD1,TRBV27,NA,CASRETGTYEQYF,TGTGCCAGCAGGGAGACAGGGACCTACGAGCAGTACTTC
TRBJ1-4,NA,TRBV7-9,few,CASSLRGTLREKLFF,TGTGCCAGCAGCTTACGCGGAACCCTACGTGAAAAACTGTTTTTT
TRBJ2-7,NA,TRBV27,NA,CASSASGPTYEQYF,TGTGCCAGCAGTGCCTCCGGGCCTACCTACGAGCAGTACTTC
TRBJ2-1,TRBD2,TRBV5-4,NA,CASTPGGNNEQFF,TGTGCCAGCACCCCGGGGGGGAACAATGAGCAGTTCTTC
TRBJ1-2,NA,TRBV2,NA,CASPIRGLLGYGYTF,TGTGCCAGCCCCATTCGGGGGCTTTTAGGCTATGGCTACACCTTC
TRBJ2-3,NA,TRBV11-2,NA,CASSLVVDTQYF,TGTGCCAGCAGCTTAGTAGTCGATACGCAGTATTTT
TRBJ2-5,NA,TRBV2,NA,CASSGVEETQYF,TGTGCCAGCAGTGGGGTTGAAGAGACCCAGTACTTC
TRBJ2-5,TRBD2,TRBV4-2,NA,CASSQDPTFGLAGVHQETQYF,TGTGCCAGCAGCCAAGACCCCACCTTCGGACTAGCGGGGGTCCACCAAGAGACCCAGTACTTC
TRBJ2-3,NA,TRBV7-2,NA,CASRLTDTQYF,TGTGCCAGCAGGTTAACAGATACGCAGTATTTT
TRBJ2-2,TRBD1,TRBV6-1,NA,CASSEQRGQNTGELFF,TGTGCCAGCAGTGAGCAGAGGGGGCAAAACACCGGGGAGCTGTTTTTT
TRBJ1-1,NA,TRBV9,NA,CASTQTGVDEAFF,TGTGCCAGCACCCAGACGGGGGTCGATGAAGCTTTCTTT
TRBJ1-1,TRBD1,TRBV2,NA,CASWTGGTEAFF,TGTGCCAGCTGGACAGGGGGCACTGAAGCTTTCTTT
TRBJ2-2,TRBD1,TRBV27,NA,CASKTGGVVGELFF,TGTGCCAGCAAGACAGGGGGCGTTGTCGGGGAGCTGTTTTTT
TRBJ2-2,NA,TRBV14,NA,CASSPVGAGELFF,TGTGCCAGCAGCCCCGTCGGGGCCGGGGAGCTGTTTTTT
TRBJ1-4,NA,TRBV28,NA,CASSLGGSEKLFF,TGTGCCAGCAGCCTCGGGGGGTCTGAAAAACTGTTTTTT
TRBJ1-2,NA,TRBV15,NA,CATSPRLEGNYGYTF,TGTGCCACCAGCCCTCGGTTGGAGGGAAACTATGGCTACACCTTC
TRBJ2-3,NA,TRBV5-1,NA,CASRGPYFLGSTDTQYF,TGCGCCAGCAGGGGGCCCTACTTTTTAGGGAGCACAGATACGCAGTATTTT
TRBJ2-7,TRBD2,TRBV19,few,CASSSSGGWEEQYF,TGTGCCAGTAGTTCCTCGGGGGGTTGGGAGGAGCAGTACTTC
TRBJ1-1,TRBD1,TRBV15,NA,CATSSIDRGPTEAFF,TGTGCCACCAGCAGCATTGACAGGGGGCCCACTGAAGCTTTCTTT
TRBJ2-5,TRBD2,TRBV5-1,once,CASSLSSSGDVVAQYF,TGCGCCAGCAGCTTGAGTTCTAGCGGGGACGTGGTGGCCCAGTACTTC
TRBJ2-5,NA,TRBV5-6,NA,CASSPGTGRVPYQETQYF,TGTGCCAGCAGCCCTGGGACCGGTAGGGTTCCGTACCAAGAGACCCAGTACTTC
TRBJ1-1,NA,TRBV19,NA,CASKGATEAFF,TGTGCCAGTAAAGGGGCCACTGAAGCTTTCTTT
TRBJ2-2,TRBD1,TRBV10-1,NA,CASSDRTGDTGELFF,TGCGCCAGCAGTGACCGGACAGGGGACACCGGGGAGCTGTTTTTT
TRBJ2-7,NA,TRBV4-1,NA,CASSQEQGYEQYF,TGCGCCAGCAGCCAGGAGCAGGGCTACGAGCAGTACTTC
TRBJ1-4,TRBD1,TRBV5-1,NA,CASSTVRQGLGGKLFF,TGCGCCAGCAGCACCGTTCGACAGGGACTTGGGGGAAAACTGTTTTTT
TRBJ2-7,NA,TRBV10-3,few,CAISEGYEQYF,TGTGCCATCAGTGAAGGCTACGAGCAGTACTTC
TRBJ2-2,NA,TRBV5-1,once,CASTDSNSGELFF,TGCGCCAGCACTGATAGCAATTCCGGGGAGCTGTTTTTT
TRBJ2-7,NA,TRBV27,NA,CASSLTPNYEQYF,TGTGCCAGCAGTTTAACACCCAACTACGAGCAGTACTTC
TRBJ1-2,NA,TRBV27,NA,CASSLGDPGGYGYTF,TGTGCCAGCAGTTTGGGGGACCCCGGGGGGTATGGCTACACCTTC
TRBJ2-3,NA,TRBV27,NA,CASSLAYTDTQYF,TGTGCCAGCAGTTTAGCATACACAGATACGCAGTATTTT
TRBJ2-7,NA,TRBV5-6,NA,CASSTTGIHEQYF,TGTGCCAGCAGCACCACAGGAATCCACGAGCAGTACTTC
TRBJ2-5,NA,TRBV25-1,NA,CASSVLETQYF,TGTGCCAGCAGTGTATTGGAGACCCAGTACTTC
TRBJ2-7,TRBD1,TRBV4-2,once,CASSQVGGNRQGDYYEQYF,TGTGCCAGCAGCCAAGTGGGGGGGAACCGACAGGGGGATTACTACGAGCAGTACTTC
TRBJ2-5,NA,TRBV27,NA,CASSLLGAEETQYF,TGTGCCAGCAGTTTATTAGGAGCTGAAGAGACCCAGTACTTC
TRBJ1-2,TRBD1,TRBV4-1,NA,CASSQVLLKRGQGNSYGYTF,TGCGCCAGCAGCCAAGTTTTACTCAAACGTGGACAGGGGAATTCTTATGGCTACACCTTC
TRBJ2-7,NA,TRBV2,NA,CASSEEGQYEQYF,TGTGCCAGCAGTGAAGAAGGCCAGTACGAGCAGTACTTC
TRBJ2-1,TRBD1,TRBV15,NA,CATSRLGQVKEQFF,TGTGCCACCAGCAGGCTGGGACAGGTAAAGGAGCAGTTCTTC
TRBJ2-1,NA,TRBV7-9,NA,CASSSQWQGPSAYNEQFF,TGTGCCAGCAGCTCCCAGTGGCAGGGTCCGTCGGCCTACAATGAGCAGTTCTTC
TRBJ1-4,NA,TRBV6-1,NA,CASSEGGGNEKLFF,TGTGCCAGCAGTGAAGGGGGGGGAAATGAAAAACTGTTTTTT
TRBJ2-7,NA,TRBV27,NA,CASSLGSLRDEQYF,TGTGCCAGCAGTTTAGGCAGCTTACGGGACGAGCAGTACTTC
TRBJ1-2,NA,TRBV9,NA,CASSVGEEGPSGSTF,TGTGCCAGCAGCGTAGGGGAAGAGGGGCCCTCGGGATCCACCTTC
TRBJ1-1,NA,TRBV30,NA,CACSGKMNTEAFF,TGTGCCTGTAGCGGAAAGATGAACACTGAAGCTTTCTTT
TRBJ2-2,TRBD2,TRBV6-1,NA,CASSPGLEGPGELFF,TGTGCCAGCAGCCCCGGACTAGAAGGGCCCGGGGAGCTGTTTTTT
TRBJ1-1,NA,TRBV6-1,once,CASRSDDWAGTEAFF,TGTGCCAGCAGATCAGACGACTGGGCCGGGACTGAAGCTTTCTTT
TRBJ2-2,NA,TRBV27,NA,CASSLRGAGELFF,TGTGCCAGCAGTTTAAGAGGGGCCGGGGAGCTGTTTTTT
TRBJ2-7,NA,TRBV11-2,once,CASSPHPGTSPNRLEQYF,TGTGCCAGCAGCCCCCACCCCGGGACCTCTCCTAATCGGCTCGAGCAGTACTTC
TRBJ2-1,NA,TRBV4-2,NA,CASSQTLYFISYNEQFF,TGTGCCAGCAGCCAAACTCTCTACTTCATCTCCTACAATGAGCAGTTCTTC
TRBJ2-3,NA,TRBV6-5,NA,CASSLSPLSTDTQYF,TGTGCCAGCAGCCTCAGCCCTCTATCCACAGATACGCAGTATTTT
TRBJ2-5,NA,TRBV7-7,NA,CASSLGFGDWETQYF,TGTGCCAGCAGCTTAGGGTTTGGGGACTGGGAGACCCAGTACTTC
TRBJ2-1,TRBD2,TRBV5-1,once,CASSPSGGPYNEQFF,TGCGCCAGCAGCCCAAGCGGGGGGCCCTACAATGAGCAGTTCTTC
TRBJ2-5,TRBD2,TRBV4-1,NA,CASSPTRGGGETQYF,TGCGCCAGCAGCCCTACTCGGGGGGGCGGTGAGACCCAGTACTTC
TRBJ1-3,TRBD1,TRBV9,NA,CASSAQGAQSGNTIYF,TGTGCCAGCAGCGCACAGGGGGCGCAATCTGGAAACACCATATATTTT